Each of the 18 T cell receptor beta chains below was sequenced from the same sample in a study of blood T cell repertoires in COVID-19. Method: immunoSEQ multiplex PCR; TCRdb's copy keeps in-frame clones and lacks some. The sample consists of 360,000 or so clones, more than 85% of them appearing once. Input material: PBMCs or T cells enriched from blood (not recorded which). All receptors derive from a woman aged 30 to 39 who had recovered from COVID-19.

This clone showed up just once. The rearrangement uses TRBV30 and TRBJ1-1; 11 nucleotides match TRBD1. The CDR3 has 16 residues. Trimming cost V 0 bases and J 4 bases; bases outside gene matches: 7. In germline, CDR1 is GTSNPN, CDR2 SVGIG (reference sequence). The CDR3 spells CAWSVRRGTGGTEAFF. CDR3 sequence (DNA): TGTGCCTGGAGTGTACGGAGAGGGACAGGGGGCACTGAAGCTTTCTTT.

With regard to this clone: Other DNA sequences from this sample encode an identical CDR3 as well. The chain joins TRBV30 to TRBJ1-6, with 7 bases that match TRBD1. Looked up from germline, CDR1 is GTSNPN and CDR2 is SVGIG (reference sequence). With V trimmed by 0 bases and J by 9 bases, 5 bases remained unmatched. The CDR3 contains 14 residues. CDR3 in amino acids: CAWSVLTGSSPLHF. CDR3 sequence (DNA): TGTGCCTGGAGTGTACTGACAGGGAGTTCACCCCTCCACTTT.

The chain links TRBV5-1 to TRBJ1-6; weak D call: TRBD1 (5 bases). Trimming stripped 4 bases from V and 9 bases from J, with 17 bases between. The germline V gene encodes CDR1 SGHRS and CDR2 YFSETQ. The CDR3 is made up of 15 amino acids. The CDR3 loop reads CASSADRAAGSPLHF. DNA of the CDR3: TGCGCCAGCAGCGCTGACAGAGCCGCAGGTTCACCCCTCCACTTT.

The rearrangement links TRBV5-1 to TRBJ1-6, with 9 bases aligning to TRBD1. The V gene end was trimmed by 6 bases and the J gene end by 10 bases; junction bases not matched to a gene: 14. In germline, CDR1 is SGHRS, CDR2 YFSETQ. The CDR3 runs to 16 residues. CDR3 residues: CASTGGRGQGVSPLHF. CDR3 nucleotide sequence: TGCGCCAGCACCGGGGGTAGGGGACAGGGAGTCTCACCCCTCCACTTT.

V usage is TRBV28 and J usage is TRBJ1-2; TRBD1 aligns across 9 bases. The CDR3 runs 17 residues. Germline-derived CDR1 and CDR2 are MDHEN and SYDVKM. V lost 0 bases, J lost 4 bases, and 9 bases stayed unmatched. The chain's CDR3 is CASSLWGGGQGSYGYTF. The CDR3 DNA reads as TGTGCCAGCAGTTTATGGGGAGGGGGACAGGGCAGCTATGGCTACACCTTC.

This chain uses TRBV19 with TRBJ2-7; 11 bases map to TRBD1. Germline V gene data show CDR1 as LNHDA and CDR2 as SQIVND (reference sequence). The J segment lost 3 bases and the V segment lost 5 bases, leaving 6 bases of the junction unmatched. The CDR3 extends over 15 amino acids. In nucleotides, the CDR3 is TGTGCCAGTAGTCCGGGGACAGGGGGAAACTACGAGCAGTACTTC. Its protein product is CASSPGTGGNYEQYF.

This clone was picked up one time. The chain is built from TRBV18 and TRBJ1-5; the D is unclear. V lost 2 bases and J lost 0, with 5 bases in between. The CDR3 is made up of 14 amino acids. CDR1 is KGHSH, CDR2 LQKENI, per germline. The CDR3 DNA reads TGTGCCAGCTCACCAGGAGATAGCAATCAGCCCCAGCATTTT. Amino acids: CASSPGDSNQPQHF.

This clone was counted once. The genes are TRBV7-9 and TRBJ2-1; 12 bases fit TRBD2. CDR1 is SEHNR, CDR2 FQNEAQ, per germline (reference sequence). The CDR3 has 16 amino acids. Trimming cost V 4 bases and J 8 bases; bases outside gene matches: 9. CDR3: CASSYSTSGSMDEQFF. CDR3 coding DNA: TGTGCCAGCAGCTACTCGACTAGCGGGAGCATGGATGAGCAGTTCTTC.

The rearrangement links TRBV19 to TRBJ2-7; 9 nucleotides line up with TRBD2. J gave up 4 bases and V 1 base, and 8 bases lay outside the gene matches. The CDR3 length is 16 residues. Germline V gene data show CDR1 as LNHDA and CDR2 as SQIVND (reference sequence). The DNA for the CDR3 is TGTGCCAGTAGTATAGGGCGCGGTAGCGGGAGTTACGAGCAGTACTTC. Translating gives CASSIGRGSGSYEQYF.

This clone was detected a few times. This chain joins TRBV12-3 or TRBV12-4 and TRBJ2-7; D unclear. The CDR3 consists of 13 residues. V lost 2 bases, J lost 2 bases, and 7 bases lay in between. The CDR3 nucleotides read TGTGCCAGCAGTTTAAGCGCGACCTACGAGCAGTACTTC. Translation gives CASSLSATYEQYF.

The V call is TRBV2, the J call TRBJ2-7; the match to TRBD1 covers 7 bases. The CDR3 length is 14 residues. The trim removed 5 bases at V and 1 base at J, leaving 5 bases unmatched. Germline V gene data show CDR1 as SNHLY and CDR2 as FYNNEI. CDR3 in amino acids: CASSSDRVSYEQYF. The CDR3 nucleotides read TGTGCCAGCAGTTCTGACAGGGTATCCTACGAGCAGTACTTC.

The rearrangement uses TRBV27 and TRBJ2-5, with 9 bases identical to TRBD2. The V gene's germline CDR1 is MNHEY and CDR2 SMNVEV (reference sequence). This CDR3 comprises 15 residues. Trimming cost V 6 bases and J 2 bases; bases outside gene matches: 7. CDR3 nucleotides: TGTGCCAGCAGGCGGGCTCTAGCGGGACAAGAGACCCAGTACTTC. Translating it yields CASRRALAGQETQYF.

This rearrangement joins TRBV7-2 to TRBJ2-1; TRBD2 agrees at 10 bases. Germline V gene data show CDR1 as SGHTA and CDR2 as FQGNSA. V lost 6 bases to trimming and J lost 3 bases; unmatched junction nucleotides: 8. The CDR3 has 16 amino acids. The CDR3 is CASRFIAGGYYNEQFF. The CDR3 nucleotides are TGTGCCAGCAGATTCATAGCGGGAGGTTACTACAATGAGCAGTTCTTC.

The chain employs TRBV2 and TRBJ1-6, with 8 bases lining up with TRBD1. Germline lookup yields CDR1 SNHLY and CDR2 FYNNEI. The CDR3 sequence is 16 residues long. V lost 3 bases to trimming and J lost 6 bases; unmatched junction nucleotides: 7. CDR3 region: CASSETGVEGNSPLHF. The CDR3 DNA follows: TGTGCCAGCAGTGAGACAGGGGTCGAGGGTAATTCACCCCTCCACTTT.

This chain joins TRBV2 and TRBJ1-1, with D possibly matching TRBD1 (6 bases). The CDR3 is made up of 12 amino acids. Germline V gives CDR1 SNHLY, CDR2 FYNNEI. V was cut by 8 bases and J by 0 bases, with 7 bases left in between. The CDR3 reads CASGQLNTEAFF. CDR3 DNA sequence: TGTGCCAGCGGACAGCTGAACACTGAAGCTTTCTTT.

The rearrangement uses TRBV27 and TRBJ1-6; 7 nucleotides match TRBD1. The CDR3 covers 15 residues. Germline V gives CDR1 MNHEY, CDR2 SMNVEV (reference sequence). V was clipped by 5 bases and J by 6 bases; unmatched bases: 7. This CDR3 reads CASSEAGQTNSPLHF. Here the CDR3 DNA reads TGTGCCAGCAGTGAGGCGGGACAGACTAATTCACCCCTCCACTTT.

There are a few counts of this clone. V gene TRBV27 combines with J gene TRBJ2-7, with a weak D call TRBD1 (6 bases). The V gene's germline CDR1 is MNHEY and CDR2 SMNVEV (reference sequence). With 6 bases removed from V and 1 base from J, the gap between germline ends came to 16 bases. This CDR3 has 15 amino acids. The CDR3 sequence: CASRITPQGSYEQYF. The CDR3 DNA sequence: TGTGCCAGCAGAATAACACCACAGGGTTCCTACGAGCAGTACTTC.

J is TRBJ2-5 and V is TRBV25-1; a weak D match, TRBD2 (6 bases). CDR3 length equals 15 residues. Germline V gene lookup returns CDR1 MGHDK and CDR2 SYGVNS. V was trimmed by 1 base and J by 3 bases, leaving 12 bases between them. CDR3 region: CASSEWGDVEETQYF. CDR3 in DNA: TGTGCCAGCAGTGAATGGGGGGACGTAGAAGAGACCCAGTACTTC.